This T cell receptor (beta chain) is from a study of T cells in Graves' hyperthyroidism and ophthalmopathy. It was RNA transcripts that yielded the amplified TCR beta CDR3 regions. TCR CDR3 underwent first-round RT-PCR with the HTBI primer set. TCRdb fed the multiplex PCR reads into MiXCR, producing one record per CDR3 protein. Of roughly 530,000 distinct CDR3 sequences detected, about 15% appear once; the ten largest clones hold under 20%. Study observations and caveats: Blood shared most expanded thyroid clonotypes above 0.001. Stable hyperthyroidism was separated from ophthalmopathy by a model based on 13 V-J features.

Clinical Activity Scores of at least 3, NOSPECS grades of at least 4 and durations under 3 months characterized ophthalmopathy patients. The PBMCs studied were ones that came from 10 ml fresh peripheral blood. The V gene's germline CDR1 is MDHEN and CDR2 SYDVKM. V gave up 7 bases and J gave up 11 bases; unmatched junction bases: 16. CDR3 size: 14 residues. In regard to this clonotype: Its antigen is not identified.

This sequence originates from a young woman with Graves' ophthalmopathy. Sequencing input: blood. V gene TRBV28 combines with J gene TRBJ1-2; TRBD1 agrees at 7 bases. In DNA form, the CDR3 reads TGTGCCAGCACCCCCGGGGGACAGCCGTATCCATACACCTTC. Encoded protein: CASTPGGQPYPYTF.